This T cell receptor beta chain was recovered during a study of blood T cell repertoires in COVID-19. Study as a whole: The United States, Italy and Spain were the sources of the acute and convalescent COVID-19 samples.

Some clones are missing from TCRdb's copy, which holds only in-frame ones; the method was immunoSEQ multiplex PCR. This sample has about 69,000 clones, with 60% to 80% found just once. This clone occurred a few times. At one of its ends the junction is not consistent with the germline gene, which may arise from a read error. The CDR3 sequence is 17 residues long. CDR1 and CDR2 from the germline V gene are ENHRY and SYGVKD. This sequence originates from a man in his sixties with acute or convalescent COVID-19. The rearrangement links TRBV10-3 to TRBJ2-7; 14 nucleotides agree with TRBD2. The sample comprised peripheral blood. The CDR3 reads CGAGRGLAGDPSYEQYF. Written as DNA, the CDR3 is TGCGGCGCAGGGAGGGGACTAGCGGGGGACCCTTCCTACGAGCAGTACTTC.